What follows is one T cell receptor (beta chain) and its context. Its antigen is unidentified. These data come from a study of post-analysis software for immune sequencing data. Findings of the study overall: In patients, TRBV5-6, TRBV5-1 and TRBV20-1 belonged to four or five TRBV segments found more frequently than in controls. Clustering by F measure revealed strong co-clustering among samples prepared together in one batch. Multiple sclerosis patients had significantly lower normalized Chao1 diversity than controls.

Unique-molecular-identifier-tagged TCR beta cDNA libraries were used. TCRdb passed the PCR reads through MiXCR, listing each CDR3 protein once. The sample shows roughly 800,000 distinct CDR3 sequences, roughly 30% of them seen only once. V lost 2 bases and J lost 10, with 10 bases in between. The CDR3 is made up of 12 amino acids. The sequenced sample consisted of blood. The TCR was taken from a girl between 5 and 17 years old with multiple sclerosis. The chain joins TRBV12-3 or TRBV12-4 to TRBJ2-3; D perhaps matches TRBD1 (6 bases). The CDR3 bases are TGTGCCAGCAGTTTAAGGGGACATGCGCAGTATTTT. This codes for CASSLRGHAQYF.